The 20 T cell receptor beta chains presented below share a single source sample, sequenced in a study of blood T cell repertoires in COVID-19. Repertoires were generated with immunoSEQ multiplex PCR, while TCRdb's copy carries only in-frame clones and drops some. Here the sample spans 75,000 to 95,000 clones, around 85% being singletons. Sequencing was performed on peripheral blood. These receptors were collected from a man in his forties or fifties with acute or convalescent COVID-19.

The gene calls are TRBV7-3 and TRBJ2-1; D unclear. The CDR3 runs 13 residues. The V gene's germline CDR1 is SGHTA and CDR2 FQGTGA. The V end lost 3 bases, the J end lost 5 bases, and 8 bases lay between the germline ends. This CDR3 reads CASSLSQNNEQFF. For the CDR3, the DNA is TGTGCCAGCAGCTTGTCACAGAACAATGAGCAGTTCTTC.

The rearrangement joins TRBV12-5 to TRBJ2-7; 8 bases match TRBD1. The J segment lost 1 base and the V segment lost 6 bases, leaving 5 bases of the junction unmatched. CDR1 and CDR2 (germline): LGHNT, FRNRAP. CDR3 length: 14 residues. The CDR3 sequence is CASGTGDLSYEQYF. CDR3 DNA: TGTGCTAGTGGGACAGGGGATCTTTCCTACGAGCAGTACTTC. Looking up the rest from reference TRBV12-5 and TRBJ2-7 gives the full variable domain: DARVTQTPRHKVTEMGQEVTMRCQPILGHNTVFWYRQTMMQGLELLAYFRNRAPLDDSGMPKDRFSAEMPDATLATLKIQPSEPRDSAVYFCASGTGDLSYEQYFGPGTRLTVT.

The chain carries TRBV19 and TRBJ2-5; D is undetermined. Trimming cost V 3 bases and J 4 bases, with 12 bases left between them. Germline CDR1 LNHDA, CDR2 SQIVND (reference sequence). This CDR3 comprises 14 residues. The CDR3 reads CASSILDKPETQYF. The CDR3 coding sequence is TGTGCCAGTAGTATTCTCGACAAACCAGAGACCCAGTACTTC.

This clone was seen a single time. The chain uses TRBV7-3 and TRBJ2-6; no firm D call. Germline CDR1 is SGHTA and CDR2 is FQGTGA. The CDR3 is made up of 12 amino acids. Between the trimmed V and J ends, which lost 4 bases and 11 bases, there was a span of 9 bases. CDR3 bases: TGTGCCAGCAGCTCCGGTTTTGACGTCCTGACTTTC. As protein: CASSSGFDVLTF.

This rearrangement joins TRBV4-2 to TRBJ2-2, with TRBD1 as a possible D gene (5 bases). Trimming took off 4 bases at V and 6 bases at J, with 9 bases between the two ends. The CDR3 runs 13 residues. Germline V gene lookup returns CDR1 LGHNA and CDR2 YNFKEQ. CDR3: CASSLPGSGELFF. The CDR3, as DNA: TGTGCCAGCAGCCTACCAGGGTCCGGGGAGCTGTTTTTT.

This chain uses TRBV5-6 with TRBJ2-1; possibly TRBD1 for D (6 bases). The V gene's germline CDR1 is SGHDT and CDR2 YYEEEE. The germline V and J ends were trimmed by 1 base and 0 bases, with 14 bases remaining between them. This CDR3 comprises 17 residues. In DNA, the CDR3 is TGTGCCAGCAGCTTGACAGGGAGTACATTCTCCTACAATGAGCAGTTCTTC. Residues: CASSLTGSTFSYNEQFF.

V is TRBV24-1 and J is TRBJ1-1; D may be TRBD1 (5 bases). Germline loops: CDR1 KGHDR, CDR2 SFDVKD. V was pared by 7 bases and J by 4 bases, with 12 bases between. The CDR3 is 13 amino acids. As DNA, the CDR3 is TGTGCCACCAGCCCGCAGGGAGGCACTGAAGCTTTCTTT. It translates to CATSPQGGTEAFF.

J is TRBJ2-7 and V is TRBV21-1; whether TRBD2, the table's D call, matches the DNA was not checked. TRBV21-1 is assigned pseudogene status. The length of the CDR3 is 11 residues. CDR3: CERGQTYEQYF. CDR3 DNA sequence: TGTGAACGCGGCCAGACCTACGAGCAGTACTTC.

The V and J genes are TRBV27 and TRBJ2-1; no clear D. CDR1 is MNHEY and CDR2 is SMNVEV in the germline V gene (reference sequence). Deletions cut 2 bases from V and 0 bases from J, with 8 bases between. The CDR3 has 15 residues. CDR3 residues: CASSLDRSSYNEQFF. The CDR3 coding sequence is TGTGCCAGCAGTTTAGACCGGAGCTCCTACAATGAGCAGTTCTTC.

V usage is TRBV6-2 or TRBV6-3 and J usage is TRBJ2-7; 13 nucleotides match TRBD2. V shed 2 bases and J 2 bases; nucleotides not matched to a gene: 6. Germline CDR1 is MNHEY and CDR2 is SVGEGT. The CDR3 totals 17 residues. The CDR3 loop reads CASSYGLAGDVAYEQYF. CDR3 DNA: TGTGCCAGCAGTTACGGACTAGCGGGAGACGTTGCCTACGAGCAGTACTTC.

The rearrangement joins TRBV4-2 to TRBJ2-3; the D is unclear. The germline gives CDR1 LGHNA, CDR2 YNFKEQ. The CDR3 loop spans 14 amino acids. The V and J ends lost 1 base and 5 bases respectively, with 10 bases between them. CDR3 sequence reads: CASSQGSSLDTQYF. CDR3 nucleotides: TGTGCCAGCAGCCAAGGAAGTAGTCTAGATACGCAGTATTTT.

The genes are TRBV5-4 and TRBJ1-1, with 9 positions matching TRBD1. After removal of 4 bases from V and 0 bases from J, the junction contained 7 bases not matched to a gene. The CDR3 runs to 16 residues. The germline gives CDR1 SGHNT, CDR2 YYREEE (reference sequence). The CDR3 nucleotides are TGTGCCAGCAGCCCACCGGGACAGGGATTGAACACTGAAGCTTTCTTT. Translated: CASSPPGQGLNTEAFF.

The CDR3 region is CASRGAGQETQYF. The CDR3 nucleotides are TGTGCCAGCAGGGGGGCCGGGCAAGAGACCCAGTACTTC. The V gene is TRBV7-8, the J gene TRBJ2-5, with D tentatively TRBD1 (6 bases). The V gene lost 6 bases and the J gene lost 2 bases, with 10 bases spanning the gap. Germline V gene data show CDR1 as SGHVS and CDR2 as FQNEAQ. The CDR3 has 13 amino acids.

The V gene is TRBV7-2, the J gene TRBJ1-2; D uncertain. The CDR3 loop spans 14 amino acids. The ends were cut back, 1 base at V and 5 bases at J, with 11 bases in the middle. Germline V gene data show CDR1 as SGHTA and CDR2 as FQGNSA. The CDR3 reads CASSLEGGKYGYTF. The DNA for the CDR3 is TGTGCCAGCAGCTTAGAGGGAGGTAAATATGGCTACACCTTC.

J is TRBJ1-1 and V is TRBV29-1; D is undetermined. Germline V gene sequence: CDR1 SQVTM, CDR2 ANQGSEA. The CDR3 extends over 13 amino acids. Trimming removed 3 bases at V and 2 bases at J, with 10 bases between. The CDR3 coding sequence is TGCAGCGTTGATTTTAGGAGCAACACTGAAGCTTTCTTT. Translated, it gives CSVDFRSNTEAFF.

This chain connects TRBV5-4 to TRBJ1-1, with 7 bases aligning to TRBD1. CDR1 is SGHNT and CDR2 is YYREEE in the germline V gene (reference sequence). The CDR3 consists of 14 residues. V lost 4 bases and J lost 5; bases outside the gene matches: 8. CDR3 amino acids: CASSPQTGSTEAFF. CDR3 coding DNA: TGTGCCAGCAGCCCCCAGACAGGGAGTACTGAAGCTTTCTTT. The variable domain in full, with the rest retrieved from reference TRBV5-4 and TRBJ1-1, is ETGVTQSPTHLIKTRGQQVTLRCSSQSGHNTVSWYQQALGQGPQFIFQYYREEENGRGNFPPRFSGLQFPNYSSELNVNALELDDSALYLCASSPQTGSTEAFFGQGTRLTVV.

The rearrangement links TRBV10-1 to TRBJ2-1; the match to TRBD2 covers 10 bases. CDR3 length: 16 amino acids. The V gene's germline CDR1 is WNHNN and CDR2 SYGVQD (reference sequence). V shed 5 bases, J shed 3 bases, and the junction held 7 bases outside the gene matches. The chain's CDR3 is CASSSGGAANYNEQFF. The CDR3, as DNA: TGCGCCAGCAGTAGCGGGGGGGCGGCAAACTACAATGAGCAGTTCTTC.

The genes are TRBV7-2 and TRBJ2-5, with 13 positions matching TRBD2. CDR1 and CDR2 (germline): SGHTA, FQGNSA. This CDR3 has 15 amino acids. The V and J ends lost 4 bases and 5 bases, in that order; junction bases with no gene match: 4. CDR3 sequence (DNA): TGTGCCAGCAGCTCCGTGACTAGCGGGAGGGAGACCCAGTACTTC. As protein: CASSSVTSGRETQYF. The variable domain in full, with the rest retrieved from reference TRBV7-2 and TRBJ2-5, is GAGVSQSPSNKVTEKGKDVELRCDPISGHTALYWYRQSLGQGLEFLIYFQGNSAPDKSGLPSDRFSAERTGGSVSTLTIQRTQQEDSAVYLCASSSVTSGRETQYFGPGTRLLVL.

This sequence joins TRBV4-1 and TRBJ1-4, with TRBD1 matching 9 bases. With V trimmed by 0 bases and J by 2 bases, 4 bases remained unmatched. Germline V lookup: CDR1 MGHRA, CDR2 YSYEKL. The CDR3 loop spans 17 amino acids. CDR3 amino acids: CASSQDQQGATNEKLFF. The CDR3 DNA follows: TGCGCCAGCAGCCAAGATCAACAGGGGGCGACTAATGAAAAACTGTTTTTT.

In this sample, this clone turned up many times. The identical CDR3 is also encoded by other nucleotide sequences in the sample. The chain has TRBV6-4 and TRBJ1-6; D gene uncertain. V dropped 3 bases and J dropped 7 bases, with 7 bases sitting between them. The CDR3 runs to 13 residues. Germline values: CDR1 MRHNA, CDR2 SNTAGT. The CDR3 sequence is CASSEVENSPLHF. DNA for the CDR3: TGTGCCAGCAGTGAGGTAGAAAATTCACCCCTCCACTTT.